The sequence of this TCR beta chain was determined in a study of blood T cell repertoires in COVID-19. Across the study: T cells, B-cell-depleted T cells, or PBMCs provided the cDNA or gDNA that served as material.

Germline CDR1 LNHDA, CDR2 SQIVND (reference sequence). The V end was cut by 5 bases, the J end by 6 bases, with 17 bases between. The CDR3 loop spans 15 amino acids. Individuals drawn from 24 US areas were roughly 18 to 95 years old. Participants reported their clinical history, and cohort assignment relied on those reports. Authors' processing steps: Researchers report that nucleated cell counts were estimated from reference gene primer amplification. Sequenced by immunoSEQ multiplex PCR; TCRdb stores in-frame clones only, minus some. That table is the source of V, J and clone size, and D and trimming were worked out from the DNA. The sample includes around 140,000 clones, approximately 87% of them seen just once.

The TCR was taken from a man in his fifties or sixties who had recovered from COVID-19. Specimen: PBMCs or T cells enriched from blood (not recorded which). This chain joins TRBV19 and TRBJ2-1, with D possibly TRBD2 on 5 matching bases. The CDR3 DNA reads TGTGCCAGTAGTTTGGACCCGGCGGGTATCAATGAGCAGTTCTTC. Translated, it gives CASSLDPAGINEQFF.